Presented here are 12 T cell receptor beta chains from one specimen sequenced in a study of T cell responses to AZD1222 COVID-19 vaccine. This table comes from immunoSEQ multiplex PCR, and its TCRdb copy is limited to in-frame clones, with some not included. The repertoire has some 140,000 clones, 88% of them found once; the top ten carry roughly 5.2%. The source was peripheral blood, collected 28 days after the second AZD1222 dose. These receptors were taken from an adult who received the AZD1222 COVID-19 vaccine.

The chain employs TRBV6-5 and TRBJ1-1, with unresolved D. Looked up from germline, CDR1 is MNHEY and CDR2 is SVGAGI. Trimming left V 2 bases short and J 8 bases short, with 6 bases between. The CDR3 loop spans 11 amino acids. CDR3 sequence reads: CASSYRQEAFF. CDR3 sequence (DNA): TGTGCCAGCAGTTACAGACAAGAAGCTTTCTTT.

This clone has just a few counts. The chain combines TRBV18 with TRBJ2-7; D unclear. The CDR3 spans 15 residues. The V gene lost 6 bases and the J gene lost 0 bases, with 15 bases spanning the gap. Germline V gene sequence: CDR1 KGHSH, CDR2 LQKENI. The chain's CDR3 is CASSPQAVPSYEQYF. The DNA of the CDR3 is TGTGCCAGCTCTCCCCAGGCGGTCCCCTCCTACGAGCAGTACTTC.

The J gene is TRBJ2-3, the V gene TRBV19; D unclear. Between the trimmed V and J ends, which lost 4 bases and 0 bases, there was a span of 5 bases. This CDR3 has 13 residues. CDR1 is LNHDA, CDR2 SQIVND, per germline (reference sequence). In DNA, the CDR3 is TGTGCCAGTAGTACCTCTAGCACAGATACGCAGTATTTT. Amino acids: CASSTSSTDTQYF.

The CDR3 loop is CASSLGRDRDITGELFF. The DNA for the CDR3 is TGTGCCAGCAGCCTAGGCCGGGACAGGGATATCACCGGGGAGCTGTTTTTT. The V and J genes are TRBV7-3 and TRBJ2-2; TRBD1 aligns across 9 bases. The CDR3 loop spans 17 amino acids. V lost 5 bases, J lost 4 bases, and 11 bases stayed unmatched. The germline V gene has CDR1 SGHTA and CDR2 FQGTGA.

The chain links TRBV18 to TRBJ2-3; D gene unclear. V was trimmed by 2 bases and J by 0 bases, leaving 9 bases between them. The V gene's germline CDR1 is KGHSH and CDR2 LQKENI. This CDR3 spans 15 amino acids. The CDR3 loop reads CASSPDLASTDTQYF. CDR3 DNA sequence: TGTGCCAGCTCACCAGACCTTGCAAGCACAGATACGCAGTATTTT.

CDR3 residues: CASSWTSEITDTQYF. The CDR3 coding sequence is TGTGCCAGCAGTTGGACTAGCGAGATCACAGATACGCAGTATTTT. The rearrangement uses TRBV28 and TRBJ2-3; 9 positions agree with TRBD2. The germline V gene encodes CDR1 MDHEN and CDR2 SYDVKM. The trim removed 4 bases at V and 2 bases at J, leaving 4 bases unmatched. The CDR3 loop spans 15 amino acids.

The J gene is TRBJ2-7, the V gene TRBV10-3; D is perhaps TRBD1 (5 bases). V was trimmed by 3 bases and J by 3 bases, leaving 6 bases between them. Germline assignment: CDR1 ENHRY and CDR2 SYGVKD. The CDR3 runs to 12 residues. This CDR3 reads CAISDRDYEQYF. CDR3 DNA sequence: TGTGCCATCAGTGACAGGGACTACGAGCAGTACTTC.

The chain recombines TRBV3-1 (or the pseudogene TRBV3-2) with TRBJ2-3; TRBD1 or TRBD2 may be the D gene (5 bases each). Trimming took 4 bases from V and 3 from J, leaving 11 bases between them. CDR1 and CDR2 (germline): LGHDT, YNNKEL (reference sequence). The CDR3 sequence is 14 residues long. The CDR3, as DNA: TGTGCCAGCAGCCGAGGGGCTAGGACAGATACGCAGTATTTT. It yields the protein CASSRGARTDTQYF.

The chain combines TRBV28 with TRBJ2-7, with D possibly TRBD1 on 6 matching bases. The germline V gene has CDR1 MDHEN and CDR2 SYDVKM. Trimming took off 6 bases at V and 6 bases at J, with 15 bases between the two ends. CDR3 length equals 13 residues. This CDR3 is CASRGAGLLEQYF. In nucleotides, the CDR3 is TGTGCCAGCAGGGGGGCCGGGCTACTCGAGCAGTACTTC.

The rearrangement joins TRBV5-1 to TRBJ2-5, with D unclear. V was shortened by 0 bases and J by 2 bases, with 8 bases between the two germline ends. The germline gives CDR1 SGHRS, CDR2 YFSETQ. The CDR3 loop spans 14 amino acids. The CDR3 spells CASSLERTQETQYF. In DNA form, the CDR3 reads TGCGCCAGCAGCTTGGAAAGAACTCAAGAGACCCAGTACTTC.

The gene calls are TRBV28 and TRBJ1-2; D call uncertain. Trimming left V 6 bases short and J 7 bases short, with 15 bases between. Germline V gene sequence: CDR1 MDHEN, CDR2 SYDVKM. The CDR3 covers 13 residues. The CDR3 nucleotides are TGTGCCAGCAGCTCAACAGACAAATTTGGCTACACCTTC. Translating it yields CASSSTDKFGYTF.

V is TRBV5-1 and J is TRBJ2-1, with TRBD2 identical over 8 bases. CDR1 and CDR2 (germline): SGHRS, YFSETQ. The CDR3 covers 15 residues. The V and J ends lost 5 bases and 0 bases, in that order; junction bases with no gene match: 4. CDR3 region: CASSPGTSSYNEQFF. DNA for the CDR3: TGCGCCAGCAGTCCCGGGACTAGCTCCTACAATGAGCAGTTCTTC.